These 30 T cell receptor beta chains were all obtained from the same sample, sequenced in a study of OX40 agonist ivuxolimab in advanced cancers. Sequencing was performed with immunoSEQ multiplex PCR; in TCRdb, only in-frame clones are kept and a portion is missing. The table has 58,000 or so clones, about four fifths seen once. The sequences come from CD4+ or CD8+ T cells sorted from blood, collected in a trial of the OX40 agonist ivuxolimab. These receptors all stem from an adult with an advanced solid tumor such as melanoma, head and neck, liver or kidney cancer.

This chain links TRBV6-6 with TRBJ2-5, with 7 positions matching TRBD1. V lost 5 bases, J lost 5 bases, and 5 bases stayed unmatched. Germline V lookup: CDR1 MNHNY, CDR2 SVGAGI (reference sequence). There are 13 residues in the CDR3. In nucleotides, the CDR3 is TGTGCCAGCAGTCAGAGGGGGCGGGAGACCCAGTACTTC. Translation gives CASSQRGRETQYF.

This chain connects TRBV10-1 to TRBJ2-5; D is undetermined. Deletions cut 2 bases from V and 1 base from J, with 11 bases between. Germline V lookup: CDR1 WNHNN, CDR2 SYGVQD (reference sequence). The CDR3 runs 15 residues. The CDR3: CASSEGVWGQETQYF. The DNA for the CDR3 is TGCGCCAGCAGTGAGGGGGTGTGGGGCCAAGAGACCCAGTACTTC.

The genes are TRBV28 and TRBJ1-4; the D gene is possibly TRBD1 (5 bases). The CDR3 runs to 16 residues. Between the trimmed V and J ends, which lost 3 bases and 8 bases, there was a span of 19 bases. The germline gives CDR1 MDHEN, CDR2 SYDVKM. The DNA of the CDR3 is TGTGCCAGCAGTTTTTCCGGGGGGACCCCGGTGGAAAAACTGTTTTTT. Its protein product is CASSFSGGTPVEKLFF.

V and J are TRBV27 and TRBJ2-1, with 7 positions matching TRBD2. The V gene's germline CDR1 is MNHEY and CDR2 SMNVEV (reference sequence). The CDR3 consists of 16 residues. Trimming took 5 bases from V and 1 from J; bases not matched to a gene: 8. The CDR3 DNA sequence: TGTGCCAGCAGTCCCCCGGGACTACTGTCCTACAATGAGCAGTTCTTC. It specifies CASSPPGLLSYNEQFF.

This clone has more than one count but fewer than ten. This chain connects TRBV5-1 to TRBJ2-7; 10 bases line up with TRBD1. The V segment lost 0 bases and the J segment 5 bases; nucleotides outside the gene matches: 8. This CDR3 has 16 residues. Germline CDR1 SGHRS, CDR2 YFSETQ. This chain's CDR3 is CASSLEGTGVYNEQYF. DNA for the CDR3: TGCGCCAGCAGCTTGGAGGGGACAGGGGTATACAACGAGCAGTACTTC.

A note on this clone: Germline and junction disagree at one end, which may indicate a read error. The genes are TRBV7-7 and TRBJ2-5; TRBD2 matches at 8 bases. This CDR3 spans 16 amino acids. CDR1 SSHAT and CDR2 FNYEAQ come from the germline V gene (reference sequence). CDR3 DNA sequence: TGTGCTAGCAGCCTTGGGGCTAGCGGGTTCCAAGAGACCCAGTACTTC. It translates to CASSLGASGFQETQYF. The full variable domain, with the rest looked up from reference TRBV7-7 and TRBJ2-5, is GAGVSQSPRYKVTKRGQDVTLRCDPISSHATLYWYQQALGQGPEFLTYFNYEAQPDKSGLPSDRFSAERPEGSISTLTIQRTEQRDSAMYRCASSLGASGFQETQYFGPGTRLLVL.

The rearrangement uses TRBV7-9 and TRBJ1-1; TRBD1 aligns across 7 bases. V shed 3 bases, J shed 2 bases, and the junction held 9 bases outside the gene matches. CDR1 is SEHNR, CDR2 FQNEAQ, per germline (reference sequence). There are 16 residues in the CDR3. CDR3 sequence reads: CASSFGAGTVNTEAFF. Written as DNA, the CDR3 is TGTGCCAGCAGCTTCGGGGCCGGGACAGTAAACACTGAAGCTTTCTTT.

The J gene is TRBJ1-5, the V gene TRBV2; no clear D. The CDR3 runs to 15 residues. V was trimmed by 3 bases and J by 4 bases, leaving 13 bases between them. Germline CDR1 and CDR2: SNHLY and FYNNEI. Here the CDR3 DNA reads TGTGCCAGCAGTGAGGTTGGGCAGAGAAATCAGCCCCAGCATTTT. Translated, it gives CASSEVGQRNQPQHF.

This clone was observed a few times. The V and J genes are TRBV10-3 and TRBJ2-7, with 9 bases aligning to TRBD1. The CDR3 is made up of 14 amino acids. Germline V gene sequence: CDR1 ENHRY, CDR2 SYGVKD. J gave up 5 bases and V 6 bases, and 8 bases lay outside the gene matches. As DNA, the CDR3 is TGTGCCATCAGCGTCGGACAGGGGAGCGACGAGCAGTACTTC. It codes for CAISVGQGSDEQYF.

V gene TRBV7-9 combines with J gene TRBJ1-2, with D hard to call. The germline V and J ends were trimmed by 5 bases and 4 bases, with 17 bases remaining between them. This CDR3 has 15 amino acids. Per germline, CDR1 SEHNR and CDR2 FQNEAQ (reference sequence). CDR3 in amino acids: CASSPRGIHLYGYTF. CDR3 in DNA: TGTGCCAGCAGCCCACGAGGCATACATCTCTATGGCTACACCTTC. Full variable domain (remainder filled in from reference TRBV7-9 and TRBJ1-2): DTGVSQNPRHKITKRGQNVTFRCDPISEHNRLYWYRQTLGQGPEFLTYFQNEAQLEKSRLLSDRFSAERPKGSFSTLEIQRTEQGDSAMYLCASSPRGIHLYGYTFGSGTRLTVV.

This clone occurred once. In DNA form, the CDR3 reads TGTGCCAGCAGCGCACCCGGGACCAACACTGAAGCTTTCTTT. It encodes CASSAPGTNTEAFF. This chain links TRBV7-2 with TRBJ1-1; maybe TRBD1 (5 bases). The CDR3 covers 14 residues. V lost 5 bases to trimming and J lost 2 bases, with 12 bases between them. Per germline, CDR1 SGHTA and CDR2 FQGNSA.

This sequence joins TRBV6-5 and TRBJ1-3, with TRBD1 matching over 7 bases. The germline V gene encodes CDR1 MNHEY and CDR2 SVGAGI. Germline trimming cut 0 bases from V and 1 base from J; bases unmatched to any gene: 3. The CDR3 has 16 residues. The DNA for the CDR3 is TGTGCCAGCAGTTACTCACGACAGGGATCTGGAAACACCATATATTTT. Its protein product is CASSYSRQGSGNTIYF.

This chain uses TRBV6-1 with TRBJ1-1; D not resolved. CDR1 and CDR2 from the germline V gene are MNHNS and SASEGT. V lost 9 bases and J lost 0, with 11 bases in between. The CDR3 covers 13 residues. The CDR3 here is CASHPGVNTEAFF. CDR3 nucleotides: TGTGCCAGTCATCCCGGGGTGAACACTGAAGCTTTCTTT.

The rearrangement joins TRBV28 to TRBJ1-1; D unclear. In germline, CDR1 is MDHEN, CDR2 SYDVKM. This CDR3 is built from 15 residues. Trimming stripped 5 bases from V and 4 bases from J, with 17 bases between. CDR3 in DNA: TGTGCCAGCAGTATAAGACGGACCATCGGCACTGAAGCTTTCTTT. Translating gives CASSIRRTIGTEAFF.

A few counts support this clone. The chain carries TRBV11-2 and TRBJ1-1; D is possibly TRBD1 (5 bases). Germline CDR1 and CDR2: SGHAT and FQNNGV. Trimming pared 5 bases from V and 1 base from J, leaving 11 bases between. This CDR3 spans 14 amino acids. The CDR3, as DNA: TGTGCCAGCAGCGAGGCCGGGGGGAACACTGAAGCTTTCTTT. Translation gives CASSEAGGNTEAFF.

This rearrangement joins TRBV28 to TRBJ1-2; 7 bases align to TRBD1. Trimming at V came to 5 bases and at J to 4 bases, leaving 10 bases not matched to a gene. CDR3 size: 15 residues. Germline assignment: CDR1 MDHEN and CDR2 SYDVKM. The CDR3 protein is CASSRNRQGGYGYTF. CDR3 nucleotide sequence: TGTGCCAGCAGTCGCAACCGACAGGGAGGCTATGGCTACACCTTC.

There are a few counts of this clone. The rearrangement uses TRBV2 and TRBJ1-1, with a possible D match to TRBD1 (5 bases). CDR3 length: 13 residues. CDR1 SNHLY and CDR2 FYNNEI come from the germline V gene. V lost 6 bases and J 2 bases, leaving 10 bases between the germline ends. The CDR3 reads CASRWRGNTEAFF. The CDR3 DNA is TGTGCCAGCAGGTGGAGGGGTAACACTGAAGCTTTCTTT. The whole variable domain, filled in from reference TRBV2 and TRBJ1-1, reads EPEVTQTPSHQVTQMGQEVILRCVPISNHLYFYWYRQILGQKVEFLVSFYNNEISEKSEIFDDQFSVERPDGSNFTLKIRSTKLEDSAMYFCASRWRGNTEAFFGQGTRLTVV.

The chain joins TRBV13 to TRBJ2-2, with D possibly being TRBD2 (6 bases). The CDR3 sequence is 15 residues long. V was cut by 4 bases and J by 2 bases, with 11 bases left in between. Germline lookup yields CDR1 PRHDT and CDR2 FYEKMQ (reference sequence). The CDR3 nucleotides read TGTGCCAGCAGCTACCGGACTACCAACACCGGGGAGCTGTTTTTT. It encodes CASSYRTTNTGELFF. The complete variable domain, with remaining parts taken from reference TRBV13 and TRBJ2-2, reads AAGVIQSPRHLIKEKRETATLKCYPIPRHDTVYWYQQGPGQDPQFLISFYEKMQSDKGSIPDRFSAQQFSDYHSELNMSSLELGDSALYFCASSYRTTNTGELFFGEGSRLTVL.

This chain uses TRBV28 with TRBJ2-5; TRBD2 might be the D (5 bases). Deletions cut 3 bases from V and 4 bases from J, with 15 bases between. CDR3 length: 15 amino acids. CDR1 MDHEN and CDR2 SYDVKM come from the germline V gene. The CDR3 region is CASSFRNTEGETQYF. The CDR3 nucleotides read TGTGCCAGCAGTTTTAGGAACACCGAGGGAGAGACCCAGTACTTC.

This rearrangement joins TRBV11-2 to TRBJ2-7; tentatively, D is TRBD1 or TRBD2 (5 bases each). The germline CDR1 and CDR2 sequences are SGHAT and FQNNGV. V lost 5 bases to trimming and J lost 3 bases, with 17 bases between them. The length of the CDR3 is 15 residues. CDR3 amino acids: CASSAGTGGYYEQYF. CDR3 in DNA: TGTGCCAGCAGCGCAGGGACCGGCGGCTACTACGAGCAGTACTTC. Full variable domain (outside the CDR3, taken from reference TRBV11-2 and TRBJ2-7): EAGVAQSPRYKIIEKRQSVAFWCNPISGHATLYWYQQILGQGPKLLIQFQNNGVVDDSQLPKDRFSAERLKGVDSTLKIQPAKLEDSAVYLCASSAGTGGYYEQYFGPGTRLTVT.

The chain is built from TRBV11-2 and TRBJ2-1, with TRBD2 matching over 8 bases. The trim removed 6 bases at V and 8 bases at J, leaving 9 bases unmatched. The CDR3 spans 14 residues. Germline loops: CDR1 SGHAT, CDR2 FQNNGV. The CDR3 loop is CASRPGLDRHEQFF. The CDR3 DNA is TGTGCCAGCAGGCCGGGACTAGATCGTCATGAGCAGTTCTTC. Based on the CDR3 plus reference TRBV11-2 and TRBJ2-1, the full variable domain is EAGVAQSPRYKIIEKRQSVAFWCNPISGHATLYWYQQILGQGPKLLIQFQNNGVVDDSQLPKDRFSAERLKGVDSTLKIQPAKLEDSAVYLCASRPGLDRHEQFFGPGTRLTVL.

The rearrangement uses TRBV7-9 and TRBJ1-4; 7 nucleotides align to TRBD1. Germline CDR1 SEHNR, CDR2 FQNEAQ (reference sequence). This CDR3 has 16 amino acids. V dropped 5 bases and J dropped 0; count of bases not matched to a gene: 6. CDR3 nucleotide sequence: TGTGCCAGCAGCACTCGACAGGGTGCAACTAATGAAAAACTGTTTTTT. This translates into CASSTRQGATNEKLFF.

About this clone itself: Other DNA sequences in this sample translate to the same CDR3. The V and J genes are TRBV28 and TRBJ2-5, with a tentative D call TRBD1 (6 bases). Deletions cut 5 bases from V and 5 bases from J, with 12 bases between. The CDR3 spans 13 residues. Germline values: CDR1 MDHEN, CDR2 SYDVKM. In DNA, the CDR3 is TGTGCCAGCAGTCGGGACACCAGGGAGACCCAGTACTTC. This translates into CASSRDTRETQYF.

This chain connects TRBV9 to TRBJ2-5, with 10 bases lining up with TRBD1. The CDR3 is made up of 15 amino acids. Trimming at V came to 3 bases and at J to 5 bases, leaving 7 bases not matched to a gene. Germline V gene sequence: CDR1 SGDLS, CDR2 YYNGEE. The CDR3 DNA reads TGTGCCAGCAGCGGACTGACAGGGGGCCGGGAGACCCAGTACTTC. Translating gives CASSGLTGGRETQYF.

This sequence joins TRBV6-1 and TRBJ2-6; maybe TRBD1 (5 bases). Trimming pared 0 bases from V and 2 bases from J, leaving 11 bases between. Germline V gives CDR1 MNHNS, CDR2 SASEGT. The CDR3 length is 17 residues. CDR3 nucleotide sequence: TGTGCCAGCAGTGAAGCCACAGGTAGCCCTGGGGCCAACGTCCTGACTTTC. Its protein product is CASSEATGSPGANVLTF.

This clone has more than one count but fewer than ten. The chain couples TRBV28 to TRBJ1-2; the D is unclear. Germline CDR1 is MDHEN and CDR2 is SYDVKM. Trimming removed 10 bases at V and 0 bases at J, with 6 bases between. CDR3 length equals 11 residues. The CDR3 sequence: CATWANYGYTF. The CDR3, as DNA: TGTGCCACCTGGGCTAACTATGGCTACACCTTC.

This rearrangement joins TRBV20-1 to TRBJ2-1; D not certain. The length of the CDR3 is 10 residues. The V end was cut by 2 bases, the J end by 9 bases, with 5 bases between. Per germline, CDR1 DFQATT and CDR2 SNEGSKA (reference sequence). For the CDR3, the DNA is TGCAGTGCTAGATCATCTGAGCAGTTCTTC. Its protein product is CSARSSEQFF.

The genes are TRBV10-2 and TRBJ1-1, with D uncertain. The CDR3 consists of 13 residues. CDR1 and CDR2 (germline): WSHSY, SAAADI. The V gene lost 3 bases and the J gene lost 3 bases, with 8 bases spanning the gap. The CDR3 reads CASSDWQDTEAFF. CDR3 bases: TGCGCCAGCAGTGATTGGCAGGACACTGAAGCTTTCTTT.

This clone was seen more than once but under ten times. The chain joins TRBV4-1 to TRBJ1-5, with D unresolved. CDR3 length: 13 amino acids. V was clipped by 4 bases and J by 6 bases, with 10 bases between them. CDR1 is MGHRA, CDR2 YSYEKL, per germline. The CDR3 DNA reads TGCGCCAGCAGCCCCGGCCCGGCTCAGCCCCAGCATTTT. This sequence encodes CASSPGPAQPQHF.

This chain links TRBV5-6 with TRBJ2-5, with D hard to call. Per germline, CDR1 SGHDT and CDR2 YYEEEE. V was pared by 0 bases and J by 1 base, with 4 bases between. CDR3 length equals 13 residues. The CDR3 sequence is CASSLGLQETQYF. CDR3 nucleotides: TGTGCCAGCAGCTTGGGGCTCCAAGAGACCCAGTACTTC.